This T cell receptor (beta chain) was observed in a study of human T cells and chemical hapten exposure. As for the study in general: DPC at 0.01% went onto the upper back in patch tests, read at 6 days. TCR yields per sample varied, mainly owing to small pooled library volume differences.

Germline loops: CDR1 MNHNY, CDR2 SVGAGI (reference sequence). With V trimmed by 5 bases and J by 1 base, 3 bases remained unmatched. The CDR3 loop spans 14 amino acids. TCRdb re-called the RACE reads through MiXCR, storing one row per CDR3 protein. The table has about 68,000 distinct CDR3 sequences, over 9.5% seen once; the top ten hold roughly 5.2%. This clonotype has at least ten counts. Documented time point: pre-sensitization, week 0. Indicated treatment: therapeutic diphenylcyclopropenone sensitization with weekly scalp DPC. Investigators collected blood before applying each patch test. Unfractionated whole blood yielded total RNA.

This sequence joins TRBV6-6 and TRBJ2-3, with 7 bases fitting TRBD1. The specimen was whole blood, collected in connection with sensitization to the hapten diphenylcyclopropenone (DPC). The clonotype comes from a woman aged 45-65 years with alopecia areata. Some clones in this sample may be carry-over from other donors' samples. The CDR3 nucleotides are TGTGCCAGCAGTCTACAGGGGCGCACAGATACGCAGTATTTT. It codes for CASSLQGRTDTQYF.